This entry describes one T cell receptor beta chain. This table comes from immunoSEQ multiplex PCR, and its TCRdb copy is limited to in-frame clones, with some not included. The sample lists approximately 52,000 clones; around three quarters were seen once. These data originate in a study of T cells in localized non-small cell lung cancer. Material: peripheral blood, obtained before any cancer treatment. This TCR came from a man between 35 and 75 years old with stage I squamous cell lung carcinoma.

CDR3: CASSSNPSRSTDTQYF. Here the CDR3 DNA reads TGTGCCAGCAGTTCCAACCCTTCGCGGAGCACAGATACGCAGTATTTT. V and J are TRBV6-6 and TRBJ2-3; D not certain. The V end lost 4 bases, the J end lost 0 bases, and 14 bases lay between the germline ends. The CDR3 is 16 amino acids. Germline CDR1 reads MNHNY; CDR2 reads SVGAGI (reference sequence).